The 10 T cell receptor beta chains below come from one sample, sequenced in a study of regulatory T cells in long-lasting Graves disease. Building of the TCR beta libraries involved iRepertoire HTBI primers and Arm-PCR of CDR3 regions. TCRdb used MiXCR to reprocess the multiplex PCR reads, holding one entry per CDR3 protein. The data hold approximately 540,000 distinct CDR3 sequences, with approximately 12% observed a single time. The sample's time point: newly diagnosed GD, antithyroid drugs for less than 3 months. Isolated PBMC RNA provided the starting material for the TCR library. The data also belong to a second study, concerning T cells in Graves' hyperthyroidism and ophthalmopathy.

The sample here was peripheral blood mononuclear cells (PBMCs), taken at new diagnosis, from a patient treated with antithyroid drugs. Receptors originate from a young woman with Graves disease.

This clonotype occurred many times. The J gene is TRBJ2-3, the V gene TRBV14, with D possibly being TRBD2 (5 bases). This CDR3 is built from 14 residues. Trimming removed 1 base from V and 8 bases from J, with 13 bases in between. Per the germline V gene, CDR1 is SGHDN and CDR2 is FVKESK. This CDR3 is CASSQGSVRGTQYF. The CDR3 coding sequence is TGTGCCAGCAGCCAAGGATCTGTTCGGGGTACGCAGTATTTT.

In this sample, this clonotype turned up many times. The rearrangement uses TRBV6-5 and TRBJ2-7; 12 bases are a match to TRBD2. Trimming cost V 4 bases and J 3 bases; bases outside gene matches: 7. Germline V gene lookup returns CDR1 MNHEY and CDR2 SVGAGI. The CDR3 contains 16 residues. This CDR3 is CASSSRLAGVRYEQYF. Written as DNA, the CDR3 is TGTGCCAGCAGTTCCAGACTAGCGGGAGTGCGCTACGAGCAGTACTTC.

This clonotype occurred many times. The chain combines TRBV7-2 with TRBJ2-5; D is perhaps TRBD1 or TRBD2 (5 bases each). The CDR3 spans 13 residues. The germline V gene encodes CDR1 SGHTA and CDR2 FQGNSA. The V end was cut by 6 bases, the J end by 5 bases, with 13 bases between. CDR3 nucleotide sequence: TGTGCCAGCAGGGCTGGGACGGGGGAGACCCAGTACTTC. Translated: CASRAGTGETQYF.

Ten or more counts support this clonotype. The genes are TRBV2 and TRBJ2-7; TRBD1 is a possible D gene (5 bases). Germline lookup yields CDR1 SNHLY and CDR2 FYNNEI. CDR3 length equals 14 residues. As DNA, the CDR3 is TGTGCTGCCAGCCGGAGAGAAGGGGTCAACGAGCAGTACTTC. It codes for CAASRREGVNEQYF.

This clonotype occurred many times. This chain uses TRBV27 with TRBJ2-7; TRBD2 aligns across 10 bases. The CDR3 runs to 14 residues. With 6 bases clipped from V and 5 bases from J, the junction kept 7 bases outside the gene matches. In germline, CDR1 is MNHEY, CDR2 SMNVEV (reference sequence). This chain's CDR3 is CASRGLAGVDEQYF. CDR3 bases: TGTGCCAGCAGAGGGCTAGCGGGAGTAGACGAGCAGTACTTC.

As concerns this clonotype: Just one base apart from a much larger clone, this may be a read error. No conserved phenylalanine or tryptophan ends this CDR3, so it is likely a read error. The chain has TRBV7-2 and TRBJ1-2, with D possibly TRBD1 on 5 matching bases. Between the trimmed V and J ends, which lost 2 bases and 10 bases, there was a span of 8 bases. This CDR3 is built from 11 residues. Per the germline V gene, CDR1 is SGHTA and CDR2 is FQGNSA. The CDR3 bases are TGTGCCAGCAGCTTAAATGGGGCCTACACCTCC. It codes for CASSLNGAYTS.

This clonotype appeared many times. The chain joins TRBV20-1 to TRBJ2-5; a weak D match, TRBD1 (5 bases). V gave up 4 bases and J gave up 3 bases, with 6 bases separating them. The germline V gene has CDR1 DFQATT and CDR2 SNEGSKA (reference sequence). The CDR3 totals 11 residues. The CDR3 DNA reads TGCAGTGCTACAGGGAAAGAGACCCAGTACTTC. Translation: CSATGKETQYF.

This clonotype was detected ten times or more. The genes are TRBV19 and TRBJ2-7, with D perhaps matching TRBD1 (5 bases). The CDR3 consists of 14 residues. Germline assignment: CDR1 LNHDA and CDR2 SQIVND (reference sequence). V shed 4 bases and J shed 2 bases, with 12 bases lying between them. The CDR3 loop is CASSNTYRTYEQYF. DNA of the CDR3: TGTGCCAGTAGTAACACTTACAGGACCTACGAGCAGTACTTC.

The chain is built from TRBV20-1 and TRBJ2-7; the D is unclear. Deletions cut 6 bases from V and 2 bases from J, with 11 bases between. Germline V gives CDR1 DFQATT, CDR2 SNEGSKA (reference sequence). CDR3 length: 12 residues. CDR3 amino acids: CSASLYTYEQYF. CDR3 sequence (DNA): TGCAGTGCAAGCCTCTACACCTACGAGCAGTACTTC.

A word on this clonotype: Given a much more abundant clone one base away, this may be a read error. The CDR3 sequence: CASSLVFGEYQETQYF. In nucleotides, the CDR3 is TGTGCCAGCAGCTTGGTGTTCGGGGAGTACCAAGAGACCCAGTACTTC. J is TRBJ2-7 and V is TRBV11-2; maybe TRBD2 (5 bases). The J call may be faulty, since TRBJ2-5 better matches the DNA end. The germline V gene has CDR1 SGHAT and CDR2 FQNNGV. This CDR3 region has 16 residues.